Listed below are T cell receptor beta chains from one sample, sequenced in a study of response to subunit inactivated influenza vaccine. One entry per CDR3 protein, called by TCRdb with MiXCR from the RT-PCR reads. The profile shows 150,000 to 200,000 distinct CDR3 sequences, about 10% of them singletons. The input for sequencing was CD8+ T cells sorted from PBMCs, taken less than 25 months after vaccination. These receptors originate from a man between 50 and 69 years old who received an inactivated influenza vaccine. CDR3s include the opening cysteine and the closing phenylalanine or tryptophan. The D gene is left open where the match is weak. Not all rows give a size; the values are once, few, many and, for expanded clones, a class.

once	TRBJ2-7	NA	TRBV6-1	TGTGCCAGCAGTGGGGCCCGGGTTCGCTCCTACGAGCAGTACTTC	CASSGARVRSYEQYF
few	TRBJ2-7	TRBD2	TRBV11-2	TGTGCCAGCAGCTTAGATGGGGGGGAACGCTCCTACGAGCAGTACTTC	CASSLDGGERSYEQYF
few	TRBJ2-3	NA	TRBV11-2	TGTGCCAGCAGCCTCTCCGGGCGTGATTGGGATACGCAGTATTTT	CASSLSGRDWDTQYF
NA	TRBJ2-7	NA	TRBV29-1	TGCAGCGTTGGCGAGCGGGACAGATACTACGAGCAGTACTTC	CSVGERDRYYEQYF
NA	TRBJ2-1	NA	TRBV12-3/TRBV12-4	TGTGCCAGCAGTTTTGCCCTTAACTTGCACGTCAATGAGCAGTTCTTC	CASSFALNLHVNEQFF
NA	TRBJ1-2	NA	TRBV19	TGTGCCAGTAGTATATCGGAGGGCGAGAGGTATGGCTACACCTTC	CASSISEGERYGYTF
few	TRBJ2-1	NA	TRBV9	TGTGCCAGCAGCGTAGAAGAGGGGGGTCGAAATGAGCAGTTCTTC	CASSVEEGGRNEQFF
many	TRBJ2-6	TRBD1	TRBV28	TGTGCCAGCAGTTTCTCGGTAGGGGGCGTCTCTGGGGCCAACGTCCTGACTTTC	CASSFSVGGVSGANVLTF
few	TRBJ1-5	NA	TRBV12-3/TRBV12-4	TGTGCCAGCAGTTTTGAGAACGGGGGGCGACTTCAGCCCCAGCATTTT	CASSFENGGRLQPQHF
NA	TRBJ1-5	TRBD1	TRBV15	TGTGCCACCAGCTCCACCCAGGGGGCCTATCAGCCCCAGCATTTT	CATSSTQGAYQPQHF
many	TRBJ2-7	NA	TRBV4-2	TGTGCCAGCAGCCAAGACCAGGTTAGCTCCTACGAGCAGTACTTC	CASSQDQVSSYEQYF
few	TRBJ2-3	NA	TRBV4-1	TGCGCCAGCAGCCCCGGCCCGAGGACTGGGTTAACAGATACGCAGTATTTT	CASSPGPRTGLTDTQYF
few	TRBJ2-5	NA	TRBV24-1	TGTGCCACCAGTGATTTGCAGAGTGGCCAAGAGACCCAGTACTTC	CATSDLQSGQETQYF
NA	TRBJ2-3	TRBD2	TRBV13	TGTGCCAGCAGCTTAGCCGGGAGGGATTACACAGATACGCAGTATTTT	CASSLAGRDYTDTQYF
NA	TRBJ2-1	NA	TRBV7-6	TGTGCCAGCAGCTTAGCACTAGGTTCGTCCTACAATGAGCAGTTCTTC	CASSLALGSSYNEQFF
few	TRBJ1-2	TRBD1	TRBV4-1	TGCGCCAGCAGCCAATGGACAGGGGTGGCTGGCTACACCTTC	CASSQWTGVAGYTF
once	TRBJ1-1	NA	TRBV6-1	TGTGCCAGCAGTCCAACGACACGTCACACTGAAGCTTTCTTT	CASSPTTRHTEAFF
NA	TRBJ2-1	TRBD2	TRBV6-2/TRBV6-3	TGTGCCAGCAGTTACGAGACTAGCGGGGCACACGGCAATGAGCAGTTCTTC	CASSYETSGAHGNEQFF
NA	TRBJ2-1	NA	TRBV30	TGTGCCTGGAGTGTAGGGGGGTACAGTAACAATGAGCAGTTCTTC	CAWSVGGYSNNEQFF
few	TRBJ2-1	TRBD1	TRBV12-3/TRBV12-4	TGTGCCAGCAAACCAGGGGGCAATGAGCAGTTCTTC	CASKPGGNEQFF
many	TRBJ2-1	NA	TRBV2	TGTGCCAGGTCGGGCCTAGTCTACAATGAGCAGTTCTTC	CARSGLVYNEQFF
few	TRBJ2-1	TRBD1	TRBV13	TGTGCCAGCAGCTTAGGAGGGACAGAGTACAATGAGCAGTTCTTC	CASSLGGTEYNEQFF
many	TRBJ2-1	NA	TRBV5-1	TGCGCCAGCAGCTTGTCATTACAGGGGGGGTACAATGAGCAGTTCTTC	CASSLSLQGGYNEQFF
NA	TRBJ2-2	NA	TRBV24-1	TGTGCCACCAGTGACCCCGACAGAGTTAACACCGGGGAGCTGTTTTTT	CATSDPDRVNTGELFF
few	TRBJ2-1	TRBD2	TRBV12-3/TRBV12-4	TGTGCCAGCAGTACTCCGGGACTAGCGGGATACAATGAGCAGTTCTTC	CASSTPGLAGYNEQFF
many	TRBJ2-1	NA	TRBV3-1	TGTGCCAGCAGCCAAGAGGACGGGACTTCCTACAATGAGCAGTTCTTC	CASSQEDGTSYNEQFF
NA	TRBJ1-5	NA	TRBV28	TGTGCCAGCAGTTTACCCCAAGTCTCTTTCAATCAGCCCCAGCATTTT	CASSLPQVSFNQPQHF
few	TRBJ1-1	TRBD1	TRBV24-1	TGTGCCACCAGGGACAGGGGGAAGTCTGAAGCTTTCTTT	CATRDRGKSEAFF
NA	TRBJ2-2	NA	TRBV28	TGTGCCAGCAGTTTGTTCCGAGCGAACACCGGGGAGCTGTTTTTT	CASSLFRANTGELFF
few	TRBJ2-3	TRBD2	TRBV29-1	TGCAGCGCTAACCGGCTAGCGGGGGGTACAGATACGCAGTATTTT	CSANRLAGGTDTQYF
NA	TRBJ1-2	NA	TRBV5-1	TGCGCCAGCAGCTTGGGCAGGATGGGCAACTATGGCTACACCTTC	CASSLGRMGNYGYTF
few	TRBJ1-1	NA	TRBV3-1	TGTGCCTGCTCCCAAGGGGTCCAGGGGTATAATGCTGCGGGGAACACTGAAGCTTTCTTT	CACSQGVQGYNAAGNTEAFF
many	TRBJ2-7	NA	TRBV4-3	TGCGCCAGCAGCCAAGATCTTGGCTCCTACGAGCAGTACTTC	CASSQDLGSYEQYF
many	TRBJ2-2	NA	TRBV6-1	TGTGCCAGCAGTCATCGGGACGGGTACACCGGGGAGCTGTTTTTT	CASSHRDGYTGELFF
few	TRBJ1-6	NA	TRBV28	TGTGCCAGCAGTCACCTCGTTTGGGAGTACAATTCACCCCTCCACTTT	CASSHLVWEYNSPLHF
many	TRBJ2-2	NA	TRBV13	TGTGCCAGCAGCTTAGGGACAGCGAACACCGGGGAGCTGTTTTTT	CASSLGTANTGELFF
NA	TRBJ2-1	TRBD2	TRBV14	TGTGCCAGCAGCCTTTTAGCGGGAGGGGAGCAGTTCTTC	CASSLLAGGEQFF
few	TRBJ2-5	NA	TRBV15	TGTGCCACCAGCAGTCGCGGACAGATACAAGAGACCCAGTACTTC	CATSSRGQIQETQYF